The text below deals with one T cell receptor beta chain. One end of the junction fails to match germline, which may point to a read error. In germline, CDR1 is SGHAT, CDR2 FQNNGV. The CDR3 runs 17 residues. The data stem from a study of blood T cell repertoires in COVID-19. As handled by the study authors: Quantification of nucleated cells was approximated via reference gene primer amplification. Measured with immunoSEQ multiplex PCR; TCRdb has only the in-frame clones, and not every one. V and J calls and clone size are those listed in that table; D and trimming were worked out from the DNA. The sample contains about 120,000 clones, 88% of which appear only once.

The J gene is TRBJ2-1, the V gene TRBV11-2; 9 bases match TRBD2. The sequence derives from a woman in her 50s with acute or convalescent COVID-19. The sequenced material came from peripheral blood. Here the CDR3 reads CASSLGGGLAGNNEQFF. CDR3 coding DNA: TGTGCCAGCAGTTTAGGGGGCGGGCTAGCGGGGAACAATGAGCAGTTCTTC. The full variable domain, with the rest looked up from reference TRBV11-2 and TRBJ2-1, is EAGVAQSPRYKIIEKRQSVAFWCNPISGHATLYWYQQILGQGPKLLIQFQNNGVVDDSQLPKDRFSAERLKGVDSTLKIQPAKLEDSAVYLCASSLGGGLAGNNEQFFGPGTRLTVL.